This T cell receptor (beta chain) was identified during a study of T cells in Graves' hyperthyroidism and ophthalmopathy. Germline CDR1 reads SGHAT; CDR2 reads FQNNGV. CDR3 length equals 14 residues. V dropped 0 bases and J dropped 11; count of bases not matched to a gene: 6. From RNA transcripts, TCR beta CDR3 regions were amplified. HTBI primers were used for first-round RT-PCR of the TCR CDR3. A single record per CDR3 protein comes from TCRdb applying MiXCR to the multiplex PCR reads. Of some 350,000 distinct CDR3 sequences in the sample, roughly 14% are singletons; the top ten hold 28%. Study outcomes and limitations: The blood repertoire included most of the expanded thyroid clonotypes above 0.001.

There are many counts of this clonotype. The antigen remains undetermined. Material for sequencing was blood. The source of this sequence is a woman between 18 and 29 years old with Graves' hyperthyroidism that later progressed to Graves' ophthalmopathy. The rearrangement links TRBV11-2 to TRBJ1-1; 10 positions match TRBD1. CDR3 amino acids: CASSLEPGQGYAFF. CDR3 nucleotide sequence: TGTGCCAGCAGCTTAGAGCCGGGACAGGGGTACGCTTTCTTT. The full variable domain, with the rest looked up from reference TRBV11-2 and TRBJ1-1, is EAGVAQSPRYKIIEKRQSVAFWCNPISGHATLYWYQQILGQGPKLLIQFQNNGVVDDSQLPKDRFSAERLKGVDSTLKIQPAKLEDSAVYLCASSLEPGQGYAFFGQGTRLTVV.